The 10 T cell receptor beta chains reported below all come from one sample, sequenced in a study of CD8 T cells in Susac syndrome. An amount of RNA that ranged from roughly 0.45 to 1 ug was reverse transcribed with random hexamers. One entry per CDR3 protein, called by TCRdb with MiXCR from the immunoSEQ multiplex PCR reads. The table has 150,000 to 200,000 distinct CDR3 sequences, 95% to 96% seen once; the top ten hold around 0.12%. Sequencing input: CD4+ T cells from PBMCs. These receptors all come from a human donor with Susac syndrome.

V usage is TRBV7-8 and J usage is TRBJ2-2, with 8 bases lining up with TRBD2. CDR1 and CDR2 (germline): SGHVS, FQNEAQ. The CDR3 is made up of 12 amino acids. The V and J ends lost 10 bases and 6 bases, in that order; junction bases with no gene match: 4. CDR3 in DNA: TGTGCCACTATCGGGGGGGCCGGGGAGCTGTTTTTT. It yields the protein CATIGGAGELFF.

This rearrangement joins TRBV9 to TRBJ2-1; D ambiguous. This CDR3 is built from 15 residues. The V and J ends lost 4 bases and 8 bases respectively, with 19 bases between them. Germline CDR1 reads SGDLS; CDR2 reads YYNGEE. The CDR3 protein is CASSLRSSAFYEQFF. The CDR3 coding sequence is TGTGCCAGCAGCTTACGGTCCTCTGCGTTCTATGAGCAGTTCTTC.

This chain's CDR3 is CAWRPGTNTGELFF. Written as DNA, the CDR3 is TGTGCCTGGAGGCCGGGGACGAACACCGGGGAGCTGTTTTTT. The chain employs TRBV30 and TRBJ2-2, with D possibly TRBD2 on 5 matching bases. Trimming left V 3 bases short and J 0 bases short, with 8 bases between. CDR3 size: 14 residues. Germline V lookup: CDR1 GTSNPN, CDR2 SVGIG (reference sequence).

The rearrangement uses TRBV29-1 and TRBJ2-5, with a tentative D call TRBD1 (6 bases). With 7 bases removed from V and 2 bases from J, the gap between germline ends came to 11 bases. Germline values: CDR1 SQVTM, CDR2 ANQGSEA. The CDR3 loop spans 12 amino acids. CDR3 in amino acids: CSALTGQETQYF. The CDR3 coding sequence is TGCAGCGCCCTCACAGGGCAAGAGACCCAGTACTTC.

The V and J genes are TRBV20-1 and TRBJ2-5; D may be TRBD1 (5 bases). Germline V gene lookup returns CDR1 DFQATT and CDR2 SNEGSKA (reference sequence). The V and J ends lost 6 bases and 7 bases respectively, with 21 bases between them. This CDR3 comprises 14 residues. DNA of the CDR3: TGCAGTGCCCGCGACCAGAGAGCAGGGTCGACCCAGTACTTC. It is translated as CSARDQRAGSTQYF.

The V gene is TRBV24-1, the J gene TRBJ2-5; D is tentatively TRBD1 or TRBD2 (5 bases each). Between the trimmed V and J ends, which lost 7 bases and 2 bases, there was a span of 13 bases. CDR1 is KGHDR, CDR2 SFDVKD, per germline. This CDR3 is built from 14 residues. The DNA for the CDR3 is TGTGCCACCAGAAGGGGAGTCGGACAAGAGACCCAGTACTTC. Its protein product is CATRRGVGQETQYF.

The DNA of the CDR3 is TGTGCCAGCTCACCAGCAGGACAGGGCGGTCAGCCCCAGCATTTT. Translating it yields CASSPAGQGGQPQHF. J is TRBJ1-5 and V is TRBV18; 8 bases fit TRBD1. V dropped 2 bases and J dropped 6; count of bases not matched to a gene: 6. The length of the CDR3 is 15 residues. The V gene's germline CDR1 is KGHSH and CDR2 LQKENI. Together with reference TRBV18 and TRBJ1-5, the CDR3 gives the full variable domain: NAGVMQNPRHLVRRRGQEARLRCSPMKGHSHVYWYRQLPEEGLKFMVYLQKENIIDESGMPKERFSAEFPKEGPSILRIQQVVRGDSAAYFCASSPAGQGGQPQHFGDGTRLSIL.

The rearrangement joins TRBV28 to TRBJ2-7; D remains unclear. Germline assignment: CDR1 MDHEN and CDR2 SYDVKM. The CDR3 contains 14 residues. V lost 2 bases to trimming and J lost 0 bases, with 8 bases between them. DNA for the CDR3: TGTGCCAGCAGTTTAATCCAGAGCTCCTACGAGCAGTACTTC. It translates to CASSLIQSSYEQYF.

Written as DNA, the CDR3 is TGTGCCACCAGTGGGCGCCTACGCGATACGCAGTATTTT. Amino acids: CATSGRLRDTQYF. The V and J genes are TRBV24-1 and TRBJ2-3; D remains unclear. The length of the CDR3 is 13 residues. Trimming removed 5 bases from V and 6 bases from J, with 11 bases in between. Germline lookup yields CDR1 KGHDR and CDR2 SFDVKD.

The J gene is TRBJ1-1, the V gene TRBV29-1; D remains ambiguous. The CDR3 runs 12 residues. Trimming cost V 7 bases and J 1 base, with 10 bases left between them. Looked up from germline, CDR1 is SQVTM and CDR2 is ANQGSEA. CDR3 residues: CSAGPGNTEAFF. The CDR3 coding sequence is TGCAGCGCTGGCCCTGGGAACACTGAAGCTTTCTTT.